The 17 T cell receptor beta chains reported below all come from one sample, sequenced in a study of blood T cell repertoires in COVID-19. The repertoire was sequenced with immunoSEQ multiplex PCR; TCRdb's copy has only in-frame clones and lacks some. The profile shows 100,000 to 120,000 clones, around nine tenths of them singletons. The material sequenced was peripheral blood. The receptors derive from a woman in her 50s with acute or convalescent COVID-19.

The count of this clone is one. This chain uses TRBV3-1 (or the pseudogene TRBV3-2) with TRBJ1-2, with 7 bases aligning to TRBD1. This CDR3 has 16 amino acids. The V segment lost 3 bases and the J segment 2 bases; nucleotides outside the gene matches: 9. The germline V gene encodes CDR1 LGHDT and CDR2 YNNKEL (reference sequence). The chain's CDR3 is CASSQNRQGGNYGYTF. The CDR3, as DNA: TGTGCCAGCAGCCAGAATCGGCAGGGGGGAAACTATGGCTACACCTTC.

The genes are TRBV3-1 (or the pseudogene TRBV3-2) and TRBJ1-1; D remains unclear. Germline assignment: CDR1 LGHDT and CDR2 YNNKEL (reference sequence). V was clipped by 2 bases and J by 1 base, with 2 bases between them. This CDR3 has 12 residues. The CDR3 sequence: CASSQRNTEAFF. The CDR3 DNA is TGTGCCAGCAGCCAACGGAACACTGAAGCTTTCTTT.

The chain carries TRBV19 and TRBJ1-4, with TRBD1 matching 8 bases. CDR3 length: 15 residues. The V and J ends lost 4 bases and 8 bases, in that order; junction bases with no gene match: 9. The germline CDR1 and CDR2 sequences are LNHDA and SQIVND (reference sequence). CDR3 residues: CASSTRTGKEEKLFF. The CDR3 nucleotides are TGTGCCAGTAGTACGAGGACAGGGAAGGAGGAAAAACTGTTTTTT.

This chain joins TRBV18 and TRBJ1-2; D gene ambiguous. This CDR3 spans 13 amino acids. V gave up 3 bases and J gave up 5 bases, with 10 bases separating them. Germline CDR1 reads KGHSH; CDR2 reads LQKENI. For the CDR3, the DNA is TGTGCCAGCTCACCGACCGAGGATTATGGCTACACCTTC. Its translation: CASSPTEDYGYTF.

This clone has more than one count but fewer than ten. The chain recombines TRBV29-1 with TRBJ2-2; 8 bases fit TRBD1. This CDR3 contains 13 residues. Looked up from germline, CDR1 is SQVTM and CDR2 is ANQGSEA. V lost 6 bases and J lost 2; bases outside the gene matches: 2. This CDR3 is CSVDRGNTGELFF. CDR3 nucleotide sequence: TGCAGCGTAGACAGGGGTAACACCGGGGAGCTGTTTTTT.

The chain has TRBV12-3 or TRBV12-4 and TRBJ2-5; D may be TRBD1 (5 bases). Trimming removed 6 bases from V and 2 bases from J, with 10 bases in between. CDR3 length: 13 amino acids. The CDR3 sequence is CASSRGQQETQYF. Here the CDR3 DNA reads TGTGCCAGCAGCAGAGGACAACAAGAGACCCAGTACTTC.

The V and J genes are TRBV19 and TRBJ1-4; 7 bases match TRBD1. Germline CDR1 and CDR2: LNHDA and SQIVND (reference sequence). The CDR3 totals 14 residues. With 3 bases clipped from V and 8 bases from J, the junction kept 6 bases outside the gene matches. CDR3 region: CASSITGEREKLFF. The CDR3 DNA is TGTGCCAGTAGTATCACAGGGGAACGGGAAAAACTGTTTTTT.

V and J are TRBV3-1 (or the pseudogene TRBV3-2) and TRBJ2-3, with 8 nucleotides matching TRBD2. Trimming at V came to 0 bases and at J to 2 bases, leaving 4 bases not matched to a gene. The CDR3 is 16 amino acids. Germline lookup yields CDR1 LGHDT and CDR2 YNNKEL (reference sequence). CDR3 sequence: CASSQDPLADTDTQYF. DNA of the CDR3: TGTGCCAGCAGCCAAGATCCACTAGCGGACACAGATACGCAGTATTTT.

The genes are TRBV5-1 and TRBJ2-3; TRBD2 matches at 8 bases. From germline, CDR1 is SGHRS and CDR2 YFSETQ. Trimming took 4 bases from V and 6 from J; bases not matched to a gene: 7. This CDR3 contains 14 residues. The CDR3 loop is CASSRGGRIDTQYF. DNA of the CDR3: TGCGCCAGCAGCAGGGGCGGGAGGATCGATACGCAGTATTTT. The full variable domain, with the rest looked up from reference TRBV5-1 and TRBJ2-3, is KAGVTQTPRYLIKTRGQQVTLSCSPISGHRSVSWYQQTPGQGLQFLFEYFSETQRNKGNFPGRFSGRQFSNSRSEMNVSTLELGDSALYLCASSRGGRIDTQYFGPGTRLTVL.

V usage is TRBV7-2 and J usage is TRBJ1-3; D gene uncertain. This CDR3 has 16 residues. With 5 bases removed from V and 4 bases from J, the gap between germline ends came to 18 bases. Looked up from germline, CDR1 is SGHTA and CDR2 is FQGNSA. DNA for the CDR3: TGTGCCAGCAGCGCCCGACATAACAGTAGGGGAAACACCATATATTTT. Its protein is CASSARHNSRGNTIYF. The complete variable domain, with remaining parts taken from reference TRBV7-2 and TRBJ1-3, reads GAGVSQSPSNKVTEKGKDVELRCDPISGHTALYWYRQSLGQGLEFLIYFQGNSAPDKSGLPSDRFSAERTGGSVSTLTIQRTQQEDSAVYLCASSARHNSRGNTIYFGEGSWLTVV.

The CDR3 region has the DNA TGTGCCAGCAGTTTGGGGCTATCTAACTATGGCTACACCTTC. Translation: CASSLGLSNYGYTF. The chain uses TRBV28 and TRBJ1-2; maybe TRBD1 (5 bases). Trimming pared 3 bases from V and 0 bases from J, leaving 8 bases between. Germline CDR1 MDHEN, CDR2 SYDVKM. CDR3 length: 14 amino acids.

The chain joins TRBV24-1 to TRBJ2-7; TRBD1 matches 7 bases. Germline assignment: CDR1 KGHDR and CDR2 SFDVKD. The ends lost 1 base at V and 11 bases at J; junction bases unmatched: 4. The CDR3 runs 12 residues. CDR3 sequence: CATSDFQGVKYF. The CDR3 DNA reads TGTGCCACCAGTGATTTCCAGGGGGTTAAGTACTTC.

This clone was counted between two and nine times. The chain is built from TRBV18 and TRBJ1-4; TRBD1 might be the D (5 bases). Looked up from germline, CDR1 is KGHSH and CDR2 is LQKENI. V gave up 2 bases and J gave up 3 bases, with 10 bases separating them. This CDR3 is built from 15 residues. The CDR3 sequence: CASSPGAMANEKLFF. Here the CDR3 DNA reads TGTGCCAGCTCACCAGGGGCGATGGCTAATGAAAAACTGTTTTTT.

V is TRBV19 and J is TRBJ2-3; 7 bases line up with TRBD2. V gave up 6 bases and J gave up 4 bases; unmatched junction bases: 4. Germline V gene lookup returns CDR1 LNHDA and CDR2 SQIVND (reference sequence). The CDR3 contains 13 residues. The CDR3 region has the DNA TGTGCCAGTAGCGGACTAGTTGCAGATACGCAGTATTTT. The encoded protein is CASSGLVADTQYF.

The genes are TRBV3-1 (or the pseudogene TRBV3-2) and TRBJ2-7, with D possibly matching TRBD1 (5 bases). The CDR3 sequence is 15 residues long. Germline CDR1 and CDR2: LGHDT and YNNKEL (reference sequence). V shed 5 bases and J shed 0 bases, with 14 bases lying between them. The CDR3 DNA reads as TGTGCCAGCAGCTCAGGGTGGAGCAGCTCCTACGAGCAGTACTTC. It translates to CASSSGWSSSYEQYF.

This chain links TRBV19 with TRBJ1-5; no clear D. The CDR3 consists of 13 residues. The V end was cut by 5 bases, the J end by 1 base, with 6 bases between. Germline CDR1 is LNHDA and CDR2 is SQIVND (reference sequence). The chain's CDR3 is CASSRGSNQPQHF. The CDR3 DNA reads TGTGCCAGTAGTCGGGGAAGCAATCAGCCCCAGCATTTT. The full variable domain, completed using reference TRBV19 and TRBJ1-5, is DGGITQSPKYLFRKEGQNVTLSCEQNLNHDAMYWYRQDPGQGLRLIYYSQIVNDFQKGDIAEGYSVSREKKESFPLTVTSAQKNPTAFYLCASSRGSNQPQHFGDGTRLSIL.

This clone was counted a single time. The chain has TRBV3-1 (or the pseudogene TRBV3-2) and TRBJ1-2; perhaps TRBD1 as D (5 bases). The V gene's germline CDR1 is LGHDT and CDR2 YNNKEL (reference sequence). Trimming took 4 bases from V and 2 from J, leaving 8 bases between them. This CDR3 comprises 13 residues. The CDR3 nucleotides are TGTGCCAGCAGCCTGCGACAGAACTATGGCTACACCTTC. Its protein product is CASSLRQNYGYTF.